The following is a T cell receptor beta chain sequence with its context. The data originate from a study of blood T cell repertoires in COVID-19. The wider study: The United States, Italy and Spain were the sources of the acute and convalescent COVID-19 samples. T cells, B-cell-depleted T cells, or PBMCs provided the cDNA or gDNA that served as material.

The Seattle patients, enrolled during active infection, were followed longitudinally. Germline V gene sequence: CDR1 LGHDT, CDR2 YNNKEL (reference sequence). This CDR3 comprises 17 residues. The V and J ends lost 4 bases and 6 bases, in that order; junction bases with no gene match: 8. In the original processing: Estimation of nucleated cell counts relied on the amplification of reference gene primers. Produced via immunoSEQ multiplex PCR; TCRdb's table is partial and in-frame only. The D gene and trimming were derived from the DNA, and the V and J assignments and clone size from that table. The table includes some 290,000 clones, around nine tenths detected once.

Sequencing was done on a sample of peripheral blood. The chain links TRBV3-1 (or the pseudogene TRBV3-2) to TRBJ2-1, with 14 positions matching TRBD2. The TCR comes from a woman in her 30s with COVID-19, enrolled during active disease. CDR3 DNA: TGTGCCAGCAGCCCTCTCCACGGGACTAGCGGGAGCAATGAGCAGTTCTTC. Protein product: CASSPLHGTSGSNEQFF.